Listed below are T cell receptor beta chains from one sample, sequenced in a study of cytomegalovirus exposure and HLA in healthy donors. TCRdb's table, derived via immunoSEQ multiplex PCR, lists solely in-frame clones and lacks some. Of about 330,000 clones listed, around 86% were seen once; the top ten hold around 0.84%. Specimen: PBMCs. The receptors come from a woman between 18 and 29 years old in good health and CMV-seronegative. CDR3s include the opening cysteine and the closing phenylalanine or tryptophan. A D gene is named only where the DNA matches it firmly. Only part of the rows carry a size: once, few, many, or a class if the clone is expanded.

v_gene	abundance	d_gene	j_gene	CDR3nt	CDR3aa
TRBV6-5	-	-	TRBJ1-1	TGTGCCAGCAGTTACGGCAGAAACACTGAAGCTTTCTTT	CASSYGRNTEAFF
TRBV9	few	TRBD1	TRBJ1-1	TGTGCCAGCAGCGTAGGCGGGACAGACAAAGCTTTCTTT	CASSVGGTDKAFF
TRBV6-5	few	-	TRBJ1-2	TGTGCCAGCAGTTACGGCTCTTTCAACTATGGCTACACCTTC	CASSYGSFNYGYTF
TRBV7-3	-	TRBD1	TRBJ1-2	TGTGCCAGCAGCTTACGGGCAGGGGGCTATGGCTACACCTTC	CASSLRAGGYGYTF
TRBV5-7	once	TRBD1	TRBJ1-2	TGTGCCAGCAGCTGGGACCTACTGCCCAGACAGGGAAATTATGGCTACACCTTC	CASSWDLLPRQGNYGYTF
TRBV12-5	few	-	TRBJ1-2	TGTGCACCCCCGGCACAGGGCTCTGGCGGCTACACCTTC	CAPPAQGSGGYTF
TRBV28	-	-	TRBJ1-2	TGTGCCAGCACCTTGCTGGGGGGGGATGGCTACACCTTC	CASTLLGGDGYTF
TRBV4-2	-	-	TRBJ1-5	TGTGCCAGCAGCCAAGATTCGGGGGGCACACTGCCCCAGCATTTT	CASSQDSGGTLPQHF
TRBV6-5	-	-	TRBJ2-7	TGTGCCAGCAGTTTCTCCTTCGGCGAGCAGTACTTC	CASSFSFGEQYF
TRBV6-5	-	-	TRBJ2-3	TGTGCCAGCAGTTACGGGCGATCCACAGATACGCAGTATTTT	CASSYGRSTDTQYF
TRBV28	-	-	TRBJ2-5	TGTGCCAGCTCGTCTGGGGCTTCTGCACAAGAGACCCAGTACTTC	CASSSGASAQETQYF
TRBV15	-	TRBD1	TRBJ2-7	TGTGCCACCAGCAGAGGGGTACAGGGGGCCTACGAGCAGTACTTC	CATSRGVQGAYEQYF
TRBV7-6	once	TRBD2	TRBJ2-1	TGTGCCAGCAGCTTGGCGGGAGGGCCGAGTGAGCAGTTCTTC	CASSLAGGPSEQFF
TRBV9	-	-	TRBJ2-2	TGTGCCAGCAGCGTTCAAAGCGGGAACACCGGGGAGCTGTTTTTT	CASSVQSGNTGELFF
TRBV9	-	-	TRBJ2-7	TGTGCCAGCAGCGTAGATCAGGGCGGGATCCACGAGCAGTACTTC	CASSVDQGGIHEQYF
TRBV5-3	-	TRBD2	TRBJ2-4	TGTGCCAGAAGCTTTAGCGGGAGAGAGTTAGCCAAAAACATTCAGTACTTC	CARSFSGRELAKNIQYF
TRBV7-9	-	TRBD2	TRBJ2-1	TGTGCCAGCAGCCCCCCGGGACTAGCGGGAGAGAGAGAGCAGTTCTTC	CASSPPGLAGEREQFF
TRBV19	-	-	TRBJ2-7	TGTGCCAGTATGGAGGGAGAAGGCGAGCAGTACTTC	CASMEGEGEQYF
TRBV18	once	TRBD1	TRBJ2-7	TGTGCCAGCTCACTATCCGGGACAGGGTCCTCCTACGAGCAGTACTTC	CASSLSGTGSSYEQYF
TRBV7-9	-	TRBD2	TRBJ2-7	TGTGCCAGCAGCTTGGCCGGGACTAGCGTGACCTACGAGCAGTACTTC	CASSLAGTSVTYEQYF